This record concerns one T cell receptor beta chain sequence. Antigen specificity is unknown. The CDR3 contains 14 residues. The germline CDR1 and CDR2 sequences are MNHEY and SMNVEV (reference sequence). The junction had 4 bases not matched to a gene; V was cut back by 4 bases and J by 2 bases. As defined, naive CD8 cells were CD45RO-negative and positively selected for CCR7, with terminally differentiated effector memory CD45RA+ cells excluded. Nashville, Tennessee was home to all donors, who were Caucasian adults. The source of the sample is a study of shared clonotypes between healthy human individuals. Whole-study context: Three plates each covered CD4 naive and memory; CD8 naive two, CD8 memory one. General study findings and limits: The study found roughly 5% of naive CD4 clonotypes shared across a handful of donors.

TCRdb's table, derived via immunoSEQ multiplex PCR, lists solely in-frame clones and lacks some. In the table there are about 2 million clones, approximately 94% of which are singletons. V usage is TRBV27 and J usage is TRBJ1-1; the match to TRBD1 covers 7 bases. This TCR was sampled from a man between 18 and 35 years old in good health. Sequenced sample: naive CD8+ T cells sorted from blood. CDR3 loop: CASSSGGLNTEAFF. In nucleotides, the CDR3 is TGTGCCAGCAGTTCAGGGGGACTCAACACTGAAGCTTTCTTT.